A single sample gave rise to the 28 T cell receptor beta chains below, sequenced in a study of T cell responses to AZD1222 COVID-19 vaccine. TCRdb's table, derived via immunoSEQ multiplex PCR, lists solely in-frame clones and lacks some. The repertoire includes about 140,000 clones, around 93% of them detected once, and about 2.3% sits in the top ten. The sample was peripheral blood, taken on day 0 of AZD1222 vaccination. Receptors were obtained from an adult in good health.

The chain's CDR3 is CASSPQSGLSSGNTIYF. The CDR3 coding sequence is TGTGCCAGCTCACCTCAATCGGGATTATCCTCTGGAAACACCATATATTTT. The chain employs TRBV18 and TRBJ1-3; no definite D call. The V end was cut by 3 bases, the J end by 0 bases, with 15 bases between. The CDR3 covers 17 residues. Germline assignment: CDR1 KGHSH and CDR2 LQKENI.

The chain is built from TRBV7-9 and TRBJ1-4, with D tentatively TRBD1 (6 bases). The CDR3 runs 15 residues. V was pared by 5 bases and J by 7 bases, with 17 bases between. The germline gives CDR1 SEHNR, CDR2 FQNEAQ (reference sequence). In DNA, the CDR3 is TGTGCCAGCAGCGCTGGACAGTCGACGACTGAAAAACTGTTTTTT. The encoded protein is CASSAGQSTTEKLFF.

CDR3 protein: CASSLRRGANTEAFF. In DNA form, the CDR3 reads TGTGCCAGCAGTTTACGGAGGGGGGCTAACACTGAAGCTTTCTTT. The chain employs TRBV27 and TRBJ1-1; D is possibly TRBD1 (6 bases). There are 15 residues in the CDR3. Trimming removed 2 bases at V and 2 bases at J, with 12 bases between. Germline V gene sequence: CDR1 MNHEY, CDR2 SMNVEV (reference sequence).

The gene calls are TRBV2 and TRBJ1-4; D call uncertain. The CDR3 covers 16 residues. V lost 2 bases, J lost 0 bases, and 10 bases lay in between. Germline V gene sequence: CDR1 SNHLY, CDR2 FYNNEI. CDR3 sequence: CASSELTFATNEKLFF. CDR3 bases: TGTGCCAGCAGTGAATTGACATTTGCAACTAATGAAAAACTGTTTTTT.

The chain links TRBV24-1 to TRBJ2-7; the match to TRBD2 covers 9 bases. This CDR3 contains 16 residues. Losses at the gene ends were 3 bases for V and 5 bases for J; bases not matched to a gene: 10. The germline V gene has CDR1 KGHDR and CDR2 SFDVKD. This CDR3 reads CATSDPGAGGPHEQYF. The CDR3 nucleotides are TGTGCCACCAGTGATCCCGGGGCGGGAGGGCCCCACGAGCAGTACTTC.

This chain links TRBV5-1 with TRBJ2-1; 9 bases are shared with TRBD2. The CDR3 has 15 amino acids. Per germline, CDR1 SGHRS and CDR2 YFSETQ. V was clipped by 4 bases and J by 6 bases; unmatched bases: 8. Here the CDR3 reads CASSPGTSPGNEQFF. CDR3 sequence (DNA): TGCGCCAGCAGCCCCGGGACTAGCCCAGGCAATGAGCAGTTCTTC.

The chain combines TRBV7-8 with TRBJ1-3; no reliable D call. The CDR3 contains 12 residues. V gave up 5 bases and J gave up 4 bases, with 6 bases separating them. Germline V CDR1 and CDR2: SGHVS, FQNEAQ. The DNA of the CDR3 is TGTGCCAGCAGCCCAAGCGGAAACACCATATATTTT. As protein: CASSPSGNTIYF. The full variable domain, rest sourced from reference TRBV7-8 and TRBJ1-3, is GAGVSQSPRYKVAKRGQDVALRCDPISGHVSLFWYQQALGQGPEFLTYFQNEAQLDKSGLPSDRFFAERPEGSVSTLKIQRTQQEDSAVYLCASSPSGNTIYFGEGSWLTVV.

The chain couples TRBV3-1 (or the pseudogene TRBV3-2) to TRBJ2-1, with D perhaps TRBD2 (5 bases). V lost 1 base, J lost 4 bases, and 11 bases lay in between. Germline values: CDR1 LGHDT, CDR2 YNNKEL (reference sequence). This CDR3 comprises 15 residues. As DNA, the CDR3 is TGTGCCAGCAGCCAAGGCTGGGGAGTGTACAATGAGCAGTTCTTC. Encoded protein: CASSQGWGVYNEQFF.

The chain links TRBV5-8 to TRBJ1-5, with D unresolved. Looked up from germline, CDR1 is SGHTS and CDR2 is YDEGEE. The CDR3 is 15 residues long. Trimming cost V 0 bases and J 0 bases, with 7 bases left between them. The CDR3 region is CASSLVLSSNQPQHF. DNA for the CDR3: TGTGCCAGCAGCTTGGTACTCAGTAGCAATCAGCCCCAGCATTTT.

The rearrangement links TRBV18 to TRBJ1-1, with D uncertain. The CDR3 is 16 residues long. V lost 3 bases, J lost 4 bases, and 18 bases lay in between. Germline assignment: CDR1 KGHSH and CDR2 LQKENI. The CDR3 nucleotides are TGTGCCAGCTCACCTAGGACTGAAACCTCCCCCACTGAAGCTTTCTTT. Amino acid sequence: CASSPRTETSPTEAFF.

This clone was seen a single time. The chain is built from TRBV6-5 and TRBJ1-6; D uncertain. The V gene's germline CDR1 is MNHEY and CDR2 SVGAGI. The CDR3 covers 14 residues. Trimming shortened V by 6 bases and J by 5 bases, and 11 bases separated the two germline ends. The CDR3, as DNA: TGTGCCAGCAGCCTACTGAGTGATAATTCACCCCTCCACTTT. Its translation: CASSLLSDNSPLHF.

The chain employs TRBV2 and TRBJ1-1, with D possibly matching TRBD1 (6 bases). The CDR3 has 14 amino acids. Germline values: CDR1 SNHLY, CDR2 FYNNEI. The V gene lost 6 bases and the J gene lost 8 bases, with 19 bases spanning the gap. For the CDR3, the DNA is TGTGCCAGCAGGGCGGGGTCCGGGACACTCGAAGCTTTCTTT. This gives the protein CASRAGSGTLEAFF.

This chain links TRBV10-2 with TRBJ2-7, with D perhaps being TRBD1 or TRBD2 (5 bases each). Per germline, CDR1 WSHSY and CDR2 SAAADI. Trimming pared 10 bases from V and 0 bases from J, leaving 19 bases between. The CDR3 contains 15 residues. CDR3 amino acids: CATLAGAGRSYEQYF. The CDR3 DNA sequence: TGCGCCACTCTTGCGGGCGCAGGGCGCTCCTACGAGCAGTACTTC.

The rearrangement links TRBV6-5 to TRBJ2-4; TRBD2 is a possible D gene (5 bases). CDR3 size: 13 residues. V was shortened by 2 bases and J by 16 bases, with 18 bases between the two germline ends. CDR1 and CDR2 (germline): MNHEY, SVGAGI. The chain's CDR3 is CASSYGPRADSYF. The CDR3 DNA reads TGTGCCAGCAGTTACGGGCCCCGAGCGGACTCATACTTC.

The chain carries TRBV4-2 and TRBJ2-1, with D perhaps matching TRBD1 or TRBD2 (5 bases each). V was pared by 0 bases and J by 10 bases, with 13 bases between. The germline gives CDR1 LGHNA, CDR2 YNFKEQ. The CDR3 loop spans 14 amino acids. This CDR3 is CASSQDRSGREQFF. CDR3 DNA sequence: TGTGCCAGCAGCCAAGATAGGTCGGGGCGGGAGCAGTTCTTC.

J is TRBJ1-5 and V is TRBV6-2 or TRBV6-3; D may be TRBD1 (5 bases). The CDR3 is 18 amino acids. Germline V gives CDR1 MNHEY, CDR2 SVGEGT. V lost 0 bases to trimming and J lost 1 base, with 16 bases between them. CDR3 sequence: CASSYSIRGAGSNQPQHF. CDR3 nucleotides: TGTGCCAGCAGTTACTCGATTAGAGGGGCGGGGAGCAATCAGCCCCAGCATTTT.

The chain couples TRBV7-2 to TRBJ2-5; D gene uncertain. Between the trimmed V and J ends, which lost 5 bases and 0 bases, there was a span of 10 bases. The germline CDR1 and CDR2 sequences are SGHTA and FQGNSA. The CDR3 extends over 14 amino acids. CDR3 in DNA: TGTGCCAGCAGCGCCGGACCTAACCAAGAGACCCAGTACTTC. Residues: CASSAGPNQETQYF.

The chain joins TRBV25-1 to TRBJ1-3; D is undetermined. V was trimmed by 4 bases and J by 0 bases, leaving 13 bases between them. The germline gives CDR1 MGHDK, CDR2 SYGVNS. The CDR3 spans 16 residues. The CDR3, as DNA: TGTGCCAGCAGTGTCTCTTTTAGCGGCTCTGGAAACACCATATATTTT. The encoded protein is CASSVSFSGSGNTIYF.

The genes are TRBV7-2 and TRBJ1-4, with D maybe TRBD1 (6 bases). CDR1 is SGHTA, CDR2 FQGNSA, per germline. The CDR3 has 16 amino acids. V lost 0 bases to trimming and J lost 8 bases, with 16 bases between them. The CDR3 spells CASSLASGGRGEKLFF. The CDR3, as DNA: TGTGCCAGCAGCTTAGCGAGTGGGGGGCGCGGGGAAAAACTGTTTTTT.

The chain has TRBV2 and TRBJ2-1; 12 positions match TRBD2. The germline CDR1 and CDR2 sequences are SNHLY and FYNNEI. The CDR3 has 14 amino acids. V shed 1 base and J 9 bases; nucleotides not matched to a gene: 1. CDR3 DNA sequence: TGTGCCAGCAGTGAAGGACTAGCGGGGGCTGAGCAGTTCTTC. This encodes CASSEGLAGAEQFF.

The rearrangement uses TRBV29-1 and TRBJ1-5; TRBD1 matches 7 bases. After removal of 4 bases from V and 1 base from J, the junction contained 7 bases not matched to a gene. Per germline, CDR1 SQVTM and CDR2 ANQGSEA. CDR3 length: 15 residues. The CDR3 sequence is CSVVSRGQSNQPQHF. Here the CDR3 DNA reads TGCAGCGTTGTCAGTAGGGGGCAAAGCAATCAGCCCCAGCATTTT.

The gene calls are TRBV18 and TRBJ2-7; 9 bases match TRBD2. Trimming cost V 3 bases and J 7 bases; bases outside gene matches: 13. CDR3 size: 16 residues. The germline V gene has CDR1 KGHSH and CDR2 LQKENI. CDR3 sequence (DNA): TGTGCCAGCTCACCCAGTTTGGTTAGCGGGAGTGGGGAGCAGTACTTC. Its translation: CASSPSLVSGSGEQYF.

The J gene is TRBJ1-2, the V gene TRBV10-3; D possibly corresponds to TRBD1 (6 bases). The germline V gene has CDR1 ENHRY and CDR2 SYGVKD. The V end was cut by 7 bases, the J end by 1 base, with 16 bases between. This CDR3 comprises 15 residues. The CDR3: CAINQGGVVNYGYTF. The CDR3 bases are TGTGCCATCAACCAAGGGGGAGTCGTTAACTATGGCTACACCTTC.

This sequence joins TRBV29-1 and TRBJ2-3; no firm D call. The ends were cut back, 6 bases at V and 0 bases at J, with 7 bases in the middle. CDR1 SQVTM and CDR2 ANQGSEA come from the germline V gene. The CDR3 has 12 amino acids. Here the CDR3 reads CSVDDSTDTQYF. In DNA form, the CDR3 reads TGCAGCGTCGACGACAGCACAGATACGCAGTATTTT.

The chain combines TRBV5-1 with TRBJ1-1; TRBD1 is a possible D gene (5 bases). The germline V gene has CDR1 SGHRS and CDR2 YFSETQ. Trimming left V 1 base short and J 6 bases short, with 16 bases between. The CDR3 contains 15 residues. CDR3 nucleotides: TGCGCCAGCAGCTTGACGGGGGTTGAAAACGCTGAAGCTTTCTTT. Protein product: CASSLTGVENAEAFF.

This sequence joins TRBV19 and TRBJ2-1; D gene uncertain. CDR3 length: 15 residues. Germline CDR1 is LNHDA and CDR2 is SQIVND (reference sequence). The V end lost 4 bases, the J end lost 4 bases, and 14 bases lay between the germline ends. CDR3 in DNA: TGTGCCAGTAGTAAAGGGCTGAACCTATACAATGAGCAGTTCTTC. Translated, it gives CASSKGLNLYNEQFF.

Comments on this clone: Sequence at one end of the junction differs from germline and may be a read error. This chain joins TRBV19 and TRBJ1-5; no clear D gene. The V gene's germline CDR1 is LNHDA and CDR2 SQIVND (reference sequence). The CDR3 spans 13 residues. CDR3 in amino acids: CASSTQSRASLIF. CDR3 in DNA: TGTGCCAGTAGTACCCAATCCCGGGCCTCCCTAATTTTT.

CDR3 nucleotides: TGTGCCAGCTCACAGTTAGGGGCAGTCTCCTACGAGCAGTACTTC. Translating it yields CASSQLGAVSYEQYF. V gene TRBV18 combines with J gene TRBJ2-7; the D gene is possibly TRBD1 (5 bases). CDR3 length equals 15 residues. V lost 4 bases to trimming and J lost 0 bases, with 13 bases between them. In germline, CDR1 is KGHSH, CDR2 LQKENI.